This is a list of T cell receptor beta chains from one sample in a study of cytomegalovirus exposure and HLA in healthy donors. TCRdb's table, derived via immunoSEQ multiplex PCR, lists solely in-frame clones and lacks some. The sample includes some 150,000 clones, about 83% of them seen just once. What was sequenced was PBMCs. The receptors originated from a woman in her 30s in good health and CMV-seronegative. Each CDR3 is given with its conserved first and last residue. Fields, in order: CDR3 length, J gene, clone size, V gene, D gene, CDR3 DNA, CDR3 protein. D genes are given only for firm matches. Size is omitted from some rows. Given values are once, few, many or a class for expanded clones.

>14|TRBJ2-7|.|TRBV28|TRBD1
TGTGCCAGCAGTGCGCCGGGACAGGTCTACGAGCAGTACTTC
CASSAPGQVYEQYF
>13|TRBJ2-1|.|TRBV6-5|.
TGTGCCAGCAGTTACGGCAGGGTAGGTGAGCAGTTCTTC
CASSYGRVGEQFF
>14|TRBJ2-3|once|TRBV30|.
TGTGCCTGGAGGCCAGGGGTGGGCACAGATACGCAGTATTTT
CAWRPGVGTDTQYF
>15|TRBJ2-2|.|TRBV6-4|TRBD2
TGTGCCAGCAGTGACGGACTAGCGTCCACCGGGGAGCTGTTTTTT
CASSDGLASTGELFF
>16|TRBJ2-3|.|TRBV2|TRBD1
TGTGCCAGCAGTACTTTTGGAGGACAGGGGACAGATACGCAGTATTTT
CASSTFGGQGTDTQYF
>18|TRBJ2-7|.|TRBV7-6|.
TGTGCCAGCAGCTTATCCTCCCACGGGGGACCCAGCTCCTACGAGCAGTACTTC
CASSLSSHGGPSSYEQYF
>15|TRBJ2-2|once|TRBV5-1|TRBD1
TGCGCCAGCAGCCCAGGGGGCACGAACACCGGGGAGCTGTTTTTT
CASSPGGTNTGELFF
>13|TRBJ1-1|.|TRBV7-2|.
TGTGCCAGCAGCTTAGATCTTTACACTGAAGCTTTCTTT
CASSLDLYTEAFF
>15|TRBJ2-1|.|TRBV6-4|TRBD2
TGTGCCAGCAGTCTAGCGGGAGAGGCGGGGAATGAGCAGTTCTTC
CASSLAGEAGNEQFF
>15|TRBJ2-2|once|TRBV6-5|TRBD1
TGTGCCAGCAAGTCCCGGGACAGGGCGACCGGGGAGCTGTTTTTT
CASKSRDRATGELFF
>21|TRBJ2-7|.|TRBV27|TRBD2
TGTGCCAGCAGTCAACGCCCACTGCCTTTTAGCGGGAGGGCCTCAGTCCACGAGCAGTACTTC
CASSQRPLPFSGRASVHEQYF
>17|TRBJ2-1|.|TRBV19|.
TGTGCCAGTAGTATAAGGCTGGCAGGGGTACCCCACAATGAGCAGTTCTTC
CASSIRLAGVPHNEQFF
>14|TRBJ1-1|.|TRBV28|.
TGTGCCAGCAGTTTGTGGGAGGGGAACACTGAAGCTTTCTTT
CASSLWEGNTEAFF
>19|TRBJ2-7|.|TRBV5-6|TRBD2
TGTGCCAGCAGCTTGAGGGGGGGGTCGCCTAGCGGGGGGTACTACGAGCAGTACTTC
CASSLRGGSPSGGYYEQYF
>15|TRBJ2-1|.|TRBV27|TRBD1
TGTGCCAGCAGTTTTGCGGGACAGGGGGTCAATGAGCAGTTCTTC
CASSFAGQGVNEQFF
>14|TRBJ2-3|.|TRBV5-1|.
TGCGCCAGCAGGGTAGCGGCTTACACAGATACGCAGTATTTT
CASRVAAYTDTQYF
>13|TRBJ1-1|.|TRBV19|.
TGTGCCAGTAGTAAGGGGTGGGGCACTGAAGCTTTCTTT
CASSKGWGTEAFF